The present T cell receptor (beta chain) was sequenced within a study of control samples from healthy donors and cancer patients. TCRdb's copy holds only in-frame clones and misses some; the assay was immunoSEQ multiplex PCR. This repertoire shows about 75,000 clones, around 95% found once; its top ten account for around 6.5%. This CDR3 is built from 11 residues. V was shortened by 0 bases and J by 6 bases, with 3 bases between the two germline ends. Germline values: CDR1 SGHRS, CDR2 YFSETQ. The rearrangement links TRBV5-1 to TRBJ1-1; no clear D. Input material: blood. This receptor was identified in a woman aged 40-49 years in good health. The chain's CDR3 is CASSLGAEAFF. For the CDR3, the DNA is TGCGCCAGCAGCTTGGGGGCTGAAGCTTTCTTT.